What follows are 26 T cell receptor beta chains derived from one specimen sequenced in a study of T cell responses to AZD1222 COVID-19 vaccine. Clones were sequenced by immunoSEQ multiplex PCR, and TCRdb holds only the in-frame ones, with some missing. Among around 120,000 clones, approximately 82% were seen once, and the ten largest hold over 25%. Sequencing was performed on peripheral blood, taken 28 days after the second AZD1222 dose. The origin of the receptors is an adult who received the AZD1222 COVID-19 vaccine.

The CDR3 here is CASSLAGSSYNEQFF. As DNA, the CDR3 is TGTGCCAGCAGCTTAGCCGGGAGCTCCTACAATGAGCAGTTCTTC. The chain uses TRBV7-2 and TRBJ2-1; TRBD2 might be the D (6 bases). This CDR3 comprises 15 residues. Germline V gene data show CDR1 as SGHTA and CDR2 as FQGNSA. V was shortened by 0 bases and J by 0 bases, with 6 bases between the two germline ends.

The chain carries TRBV5-1 and TRBJ1-1; TRBD1 aligns across 7 bases. The V gene end was trimmed by 4 bases and the J gene end by 8 bases; junction bases not matched to a gene: 5. The CDR3 has 12 residues. The germline V gene encodes CDR1 SGHRS and CDR2 YFSETQ. The CDR3 region is CASSAGQSEAFF. The CDR3 DNA reads TGCGCCAGCAGCGCGGGACAGAGCGAAGCTTTCTTT. The whole variable domain, filled in from reference TRBV5-1 and TRBJ1-1, reads KAGVTQTPRYLIKTRGQQVTLSCSPISGHRSVSWYQQTPGQGLQFLFEYFSETQRNKGNFPGRFSGRQFSNSRSEMNVSTLELGDSALYLCASSAGQSEAFFGQGTRLTVV.

The chain is built from TRBV29-1 and TRBJ1-2; the match to TRBD1 covers 7 bases. The CDR3 is 13 residues long. The trim removed 1 base at V and 8 bases at J, leaving 7 bases unmatched. Germline V gene data show CDR1 as SQVTM and CDR2 as ANQGSEA. The CDR3 coding sequence is TGCAGCGTTGAAGCAGACAGACAGGGCGGCTACACCTTC. This sequence encodes CSVEADRQGGYTF.

This chain uses TRBV12-3 or TRBV12-4 with TRBJ2-7; D unclear. The CDR3 is 12 amino acids. V gave up 7 bases and J gave up 2 bases, with 9 bases separating them. The CDR3 DNA reads as TGTGCCAGCAAAGGCAGAACCTACGAGCAGTACTTC. Protein sequence: CASKGRTYEQYF.

V is TRBV14 and J is TRBJ2-5; D may be TRBD2 (5 bases). CDR1 is SGHDN and CDR2 is FVKESK in the germline V gene. The CDR3 has 13 amino acids. V was pared by 5 bases and J by 5 bases, with 12 bases between. Written as DNA, the CDR3 is TGTGCCAGCAGCAGACACTCGGGGGAGACCCAGTACTTC. Protein sequence: CASSRHSGETQYF.

CDR3 sequence (DNA): TGTGCCAGCTCACCACTCTTGGGGCAAGAGTTCTTC. Protein product: CASSPLLGQEFF. The chain employs TRBV18 and TRBJ2-1; D is perhaps TRBD1 (5 bases). V gave up 1 base and J gave up 14 bases, with 12 bases separating them. CDR1 and CDR2 (germline): KGHSH, LQKENI. This CDR3 has 12 residues.

This rearrangement joins TRBV29-1 to TRBJ2-1; 13 bases agree with TRBD2. CDR3 length: 14 amino acids. The germline CDR1 and CDR2 sequences are SQVTM and ANQGSEA. J was trimmed by 7 bases and V by 5 bases; bases with no gene match: 5. The CDR3 here is CSVMTSGGYNEQFF. The CDR3 DNA reads TGCAGCGTTATGACTAGCGGGGGGTATAATGAGCAGTTCTTC.

The rearrangement joins TRBV7-9 to TRBJ1-4, with D maybe TRBD1 (5 bases). This CDR3 has 15 residues. Trimming removed 1 base at V and 8 bases at J, with 14 bases between. Germline CDR1 and CDR2: SEHNR and FQNEAQ (reference sequence). This CDR3 is CASSLGVREEEKLFF. The CDR3 DNA is TGTGCCAGCAGCTTAGGTGTCAGGGAGGAGGAAAAACTGTTTTTT.

This rearrangement joins TRBV7-3 to TRBJ1-6; D remains ambiguous. Germline V CDR1 and CDR2: SGHTA, FQGTGA. V lost 3 bases to trimming and J lost 0 bases, with 6 bases between them. This CDR3 has 15 residues. The CDR3 region is CASSLQSSYNSPLHF. The CDR3 bases are TGTGCCAGCAGCTTGCAGAGCTCCTATAATTCACCCCTCCACTTT.

V gene TRBV5-4 combines with J gene TRBJ1-2, with 7 bases identical to TRBD1. The V segment lost 2 bases and the J segment 4 bases; nucleotides outside the gene matches: 8. Germline values: CDR1 SGHNT, CDR2 YYREEE (reference sequence). CDR3 length: 15 residues. In nucleotides, the CDR3 is TGTGCCAGCAGCTTCGGGACAGAACATATCTATGGCTACACCTTC. Protein sequence: CASSFGTEHIYGYTF. The full variable domain, rest sourced from reference TRBV5-4 and TRBJ1-2, is ETGVTQSPTHLIKTRGQQVTLRCSSQSGHNTVSWYQQALGQGPQFIFQYYREEENGRGNFPPRFSGLQFPNYSSELNVNALELDDSALYLCASSFGTEHIYGYTFGSGTRLTVV.

This clone was observed a handful of times. The chain combines TRBV10-1 with TRBJ2-1; D ambiguous. The CDR3 covers 14 residues. Per the germline V gene, CDR1 is WNHNN and CDR2 is SYGVQD (reference sequence). Trimming cost V 7 bases and J 5 bases, with 15 bases left between them. Here the CDR3 reads CASKGSINDNEQFF. The CDR3, as DNA: TGCGCCAGCAAAGGTAGCATCAACGACAATGAGCAGTTCTTC.

The chain recombines TRBV5-1 with TRBJ1-2; 11 nucleotides align to TRBD1. In germline, CDR1 is SGHRS, CDR2 YFSETQ. The CDR3 runs 14 residues. The V gene end was trimmed by 4 bases and the J gene end by 7 bases; junction bases not matched to a gene: 6. CDR3 sequence (DNA): TGCGCCAGCAGCCAGGGACAGGGGGATGTTGGCTACACCTTC. Translated, it gives CASSQGQGDVGYTF.

The chain recombines TRBV25-1 with TRBJ1-5; no clear D gene. CDR1 MGHDK and CDR2 SYGVNS come from the germline V gene. The V end lost 4 bases, the J end lost 5 bases, and 6 bases lay between the germline ends. This CDR3 is 12 amino acids long. CDR3 sequence: CASSAAYQPQHF. CDR3 in DNA: TGTGCCAGCAGTGCCGCCTATCAGCCCCAGCATTTT.

The chain has TRBV2 and TRBJ2-2; TRBD1 matches 7 bases. CDR1 and CDR2 from the germline V gene are SNHLY and FYNNEI. The CDR3 loop spans 12 amino acids. The J segment lost 6 bases and the V segment lost 11 bases, leaving 6 bases of the junction unmatched. CDR3 in amino acids: CAAGGRAGELFF. As DNA, the CDR3 is TGTGCCGCAGGGGGAAGGGCCGGGGAGCTGTTTTTT.

CDR3: CASGGGDFWEQYF. CDR3 sequence (DNA): TGTGCCAGCGGGGGGGGAGATTTCTGGGAGCAGTACTTC. The gene calls are TRBV28 and TRBJ2-7; TRBD2 matches at 7 bases. The CDR3 has 13 residues. The germline gives CDR1 MDHEN, CDR2 SYDVKM. V lost 8 bases to trimming and J lost 7 bases; unmatched junction nucleotides: 11.

The chain couples TRBV19 to TRBJ1-4, with a weak D call TRBD1 (5 bases). Germline V gene data show CDR1 as LNHDA and CDR2 as SQIVND (reference sequence). The length of the CDR3 is 15 residues. V dropped 5 bases and J dropped 13 bases, with 23 bases sitting between them. The CDR3 DNA reads as TGTGCCAGTAGTGAGGGAGCCGGGGGGGTAAGAGGACTGTTTTTT. This codes for CASSEGAGGVRGLFF.

The DNA of the CDR3 is TGCGCCAGCAGCTTGGGGGACAGACCTGGAGGCTATGGCTACACCTTC. The encoded protein is CASSLGDRPGGYGYTF. The rearrangement links TRBV5-1 to TRBJ1-2; 7 bases are shared with TRBD1. J gave up 4 bases and V 0 bases, and 9 bases lay outside the gene matches. CDR3 size: 16 residues. The V gene's germline CDR1 is SGHRS and CDR2 YFSETQ.

This clone has only one observation. The rearrangement joins TRBV28 to TRBJ1-5; 9 bases are a match to TRBD1. The CDR3 extends over 16 amino acids. V lost 8 bases, J lost 4 bases, and 12 bases stayed unmatched. CDR1 is MDHEN and CDR2 is SYDVKM in the germline V gene. As DNA, the CDR3 is TGTGCCAGCGCTTTGGCCGGGACAGGGAGGAATCAGCCCCAGCATTTT. Its translation: CASALAGTGRNQPQHF.

The chain joins TRBV28 to TRBJ2-7; 7 bases agree with TRBD1. The CDR3 runs to 15 residues. The germline CDR1 and CDR2 sequences are MDHEN and SYDVKM. Losses at the gene ends were 6 bases for V and 5 bases for J; bases not matched to a gene: 13. The CDR3 spells CASSQVSDRADEQYF. DNA for the CDR3: TGTGCCAGCAGCCAGGTATCAGACAGGGCCGACGAGCAGTACTTC.

The gene calls are TRBV6-5 and TRBJ1-4; 8 nucleotides align to TRBD1. The V segment lost 8 bases and the J segment 2 bases; nucleotides outside the gene matches: 4. The CDR3 is 14 residues long. CDR1 is MNHEY, CDR2 SVGAGI, per germline. CDR3 in amino acids: CASGNRGTNEKLFF. DNA for the CDR3: TGTGCCAGCGGAAACAGGGGGACTAATGAAAAACTGTTTTTT.

This rearrangement joins TRBV5-6 to TRBJ2-7; D possibly corresponds to TRBD2 (5 bases). The CDR3 extends over 14 amino acids. Trimming left V 1 base short and J 1 base short, with 9 bases between. Germline V gene data show CDR1 as SGHDT and CDR2 as YYEEEE. The CDR3 DNA sequence: TGTGCCAGCAGCTTGTACGGGATTTCCTACGAGCAGTACTTC. Translating it yields CASSLYGISYEQYF. The full variable domain, with the rest looked up from reference TRBV5-6 and TRBJ2-7, is DAGVTQSPTHLIKTRGQQVTLRCSPKSGHDTVSWYQQALGQGPQFIFQYYEEEERQRGNFPDRFSGHQFPNYSSELNVNALLLGDSALYLCASSLYGISYEQYFGPGTRLTVT.

This chain links TRBV28 with TRBJ1-2, with unresolved D. The V gene lost 4 bases and the J gene lost 8 bases, with 11 bases spanning the gap. The CDR3 is made up of 12 amino acids. CDR1 and CDR2 from the germline V gene are MDHEN and SYDVKM. The CDR3 region is CASSSRVRGYTF. The CDR3 DNA is TGTGCCAGCAGTTCAAGGGTGCGGGGCTACACCTTC.

The chain uses TRBV10-2 and TRBJ2-7; a possible D gene is TRBD1 (5 bases). Trimming removed 3 bases at V and 4 bases at J, with 7 bases between. Per germline, CDR1 WSHSY and CDR2 SAAADI. The CDR3 consists of 12 residues. The CDR3 region has the DNA TGCGCCAGCAGTGACAGGGTTTACGAGCAGTACTTC. Protein sequence: CASSDRVYEQYF.

This rearrangement joins TRBV28 to TRBJ2-6, with a weak D call TRBD1 (6 bases). The V end was cut by 6 bases, the J end by 0 bases, with 12 bases between. The germline CDR1 and CDR2 sequences are MDHEN and SYDVKM. This CDR3 has 16 residues. Here the CDR3 DNA reads TGTGCCAGCAGGGGGGCAGTGCGCTCTGGGGCCAACGTCCTGACTTTC. Encoded protein: CASRGAVRSGANVLTF.

The rearrangement uses TRBV10-3 and TRBJ1-5; D gene unclear. The germline V gene encodes CDR1 ENHRY and CDR2 SYGVKD. V was cut by 1 base and J by 1 base, with 5 bases left in between. The CDR3 totals 14 residues. The CDR3 region has the DNA TGTGCCATCAGTGAGTTGGCGAGCAATCAGCCCCAGCATTTT. Amino acid sequence: CAISELASNQPQHF.

The chain uses TRBV10-1 and TRBJ2-7, with D uncertain. V lost 5 bases to trimming and J lost 5 bases, with 16 bases between them. Germline V CDR1 and CDR2: WNHNN, SYGVQD (reference sequence). CDR3 length equals 14 residues. DNA of the CDR3: TGCGCCAGCAGTCCAGATCGCCGTAGCCACGAGCAGTACTTC. Amino acid sequence: CASSPDRRSHEQYF.